Each of the 7 T cell receptor beta chains below was sequenced from the same sample in a study of identifying expanded T cells in peripheral blood. The table came from immunoSEQ multiplex PCR; TCRdb's copy has only in-frame clones and leaves some out. This sample yields 100,000 to 110,000 clones, of which about 87% are seen a single time; approximately 6% belongs to the top ten. The source material was blood. The receptors derive from a person between 18 and 70 years old in good health.

The V and J genes are TRBV7-6 and TRBJ1-2; possibly TRBD1 for D (5 bases). The germline V gene has CDR1 SGHVS and CDR2 FNYEAQ. V lost 0 bases and J 6 bases, leaving 14 bases between the germline ends. The CDR3 spans 15 residues. The CDR3 spells CASSLAPGGGDGYTF. In DNA, the CDR3 is TGTGCCAGCAGCTTAGCCCCGGGAGGAGGGGATGGCTACACCTTC.

This chain connects TRBV19 to TRBJ2-1; TRBD1 is a possible D gene (6 bases). This CDR3 is 15 amino acids long. Germline CDR1 is LNHDA and CDR2 is SQIVND (reference sequence). Trimming left V 4 bases short and J 2 bases short, with 12 bases between. The CDR3 spells CASSTHRATYNEQFF. The CDR3 coding sequence is TGTGCCAGTAGTACCCACAGGGCTACCTACAATGAGCAGTTCTTC.

V gene TRBV9 combines with J gene TRBJ2-5, with 12 bases aligning to TRBD1. J gave up 4 bases and V 4 bases, and 8 bases lay outside the gene matches. This CDR3 region has 16 residues. From germline, CDR1 is SGDLS and CDR2 YYNGEE. The CDR3 coding sequence is TGTGCCAGCAGCCTCGGGACAGGGGGCTCGGTAGAGACCCAGTACTTC. It yields the protein CASSLGTGGSVETQYF.

This clone was found a few times. The rearrangement joins TRBV4-1 to TRBJ2-3; 8 bases align to TRBD1. CDR3 length equals 15 residues. V was clipped by 1 base and J by 4 bases; unmatched bases: 4. Germline V gene sequence: CDR1 MGHRA, CDR2 YSYEKL. DNA for the CDR3: TGCGCCAGCAGCCAAGTGGACAGGGACGCAGATACGCAGTATTTT. Its translation is CASSQVDRDADTQYF.

This clone has more than one count but fewer than ten. The chain is built from TRBV10-3 and TRBJ1-6; TRBD1 matches at 10 bases. The CDR3 loop spans 14 amino acids. Per the germline V gene, CDR1 is ENHRY and CDR2 is SYGVKD. The ends lost 1 base at V and 9 bases at J; junction bases unmatched: 0. Here the CDR3 reads CAISEWTGGSPLHF. The CDR3 DNA reads TGTGCCATCAGTGAGTGGACAGGGGGTTCACCCCTCCACTTT.

This clone was picked up one time. The chain is built from TRBV27 and TRBJ2-1; 9 bases map to TRBD1. The V segment lost 8 bases and the J segment 4 bases; nucleotides outside the gene matches: 9. The CDR3 length is 15 residues. CDR1 and CDR2 (germline): MNHEY, SMNVEV (reference sequence). The CDR3 reads CASQTGTGQYNEQFF. CDR3 DNA: TGTGCCAGCCAAACCGGGACAGGGCAGTACAATGAGCAGTTCTTC.

The rearrangement uses TRBV19 and TRBJ1-2; 7 bases fit TRBD1. Per the germline V gene, CDR1 is LNHDA and CDR2 is SQIVND (reference sequence). The CDR3 consists of 12 residues. Trimming removed 5 bases from V and 8 bases from J; junction bases left unmatched: 5. The CDR3 loop reads CASSFPGGGYTF. CDR3 bases: TGTGCCAGTAGTTTTCCAGGGGGAGGCTACACCTTC.